This T cell receptor beta chain stems from a study of T cell changes during pregnancy in multiple sclerosis. This CDR3 comprises 15 residues. V lost 3 bases, J lost 7 bases, and 15 bases lay in between. Germline-derived CDR1 and CDR2 are SGHVS and FQNEAQ. Method: immunoSEQ multiplex PCR; TCRdb's copy keeps in-frame clones and lacks some. This sample carries about 36,000 clones, about 89% of them seen once, and the ten largest clones take around 11%. This sequence was found in a female donor with multiple sclerosis, enrolled in a pregnancy study. The chain links TRBV7-8 to TRBJ1-4; D may be TRBD1 (6 bases). Sequencing used CD8+ T cells from peripheral blood mononuclear cells, obtained in the third trimester of pregnancy. The CDR3 loop is CASSLGGGEAEKLFF. CDR3 nucleotides: TGTGCCAGCAGCTTGGGAGGGGGTGAGGCTGAAAAACTGTTTTTT.